What follows are 27 T cell receptor beta chains derived from one specimen sequenced in a study of read filtering for tumor transcriptome and immune sequencing. The library was built from approximately 400 ng RNA with molecular barcoded adaptors for alpha/delta and beta/gamma chains. TCRdb processed the reads anew with MiXCR; each CDR3 protein has one entry. The sample yields roughly 90,000 distinct CDR3 sequences, 20% to 25% seen once. The material sequenced was a population of CD138-negative cells sorted from bone marrow. These receptors came from a donor at least 40 years old with multiple myeloma.

This clonotype occurred once. A clone one base away is much larger, so this may be a read error. The chain carries TRBV12-3 or TRBV12-4 and TRBJ1-6, with D uncertain. V was clipped by 4 bases and J by 8 bases, with 12 bases between them. The CDR3 extends over 14 amino acids. The CDR3 bases are TGTGCCAGCAGTTCCACCGTGGTGGATTCACCCCTCCACTTT. It yields the protein CASSSTVVDSPLHF.

Points on this clonotype: This may stem from a read error, because a much larger clone lies one nucleotide away. DNA for the CDR3: TGTGCCAGCAGCCAAGATCGGGGGTCTGCGCAGTTCTTC. Its protein product is CASSQDRGSAQFF. The rearrangement uses TRBV14 and TRBJ2-1, with D tentatively TRBD2 (6 bases). Trimming stripped 0 bases from V and 12 bases from J, with 12 bases between. Germline CDR1 reads SGHDN; CDR2 reads FVKESK. This CDR3 spans 13 amino acids.

In this sample, this clonotype turned up many times. The chain joins TRBV12-3 or TRBV12-4 to TRBJ1-5, with D unclear. V was pared by 6 bases and J by 8 bases, with 17 bases between. CDR3 length: 14 amino acids. The CDR3 DNA reads as TGTGCCAGCAGCCCTTTGGAGGGTCACAAGCCCCAGCATTTT. Translation gives CASSPLEGHKPQHF.

V gene TRBV2 combines with J gene TRBJ1-1; no clear D. Germline CDR1 SNHLY, CDR2 FYNNEI. The CDR3 spans 13 residues. V lost 11 bases and J lost 4, with 17 bases in between. The CDR3 loop reads CAGSLGWGTEAFF. CDR3 sequence (DNA): TGTGCCGGCTCCCTGGGCTGGGGCACTGAAGCTTTCTTT.

This clonotype showed up many times. The rearrangement joins TRBV6-1 to TRBJ1-6; D possibly corresponds to TRBD1 (5 bases). V lost 3 bases, J lost 6 bases, and 12 bases lay in between. This CDR3 has 15 residues. Germline V gene sequence: CDR1 MNHNS, CDR2 SASEGT. Written as DNA, the CDR3 is TGTGCCAGCAGTGAGGAGGGACGGCGTAATTCACCCCTCCACTTT. It yields the protein CASSEEGRRNSPLHF.

About this clonotype: This may be a read error, as it is one base from a much larger clone. This chain uses TRBV20-1 with TRBJ1-1; tentatively, D is TRBD1 (6 bases). CDR1 is DFQATT and CDR2 is SNEGSKA in the germline V gene (reference sequence). CDR3 size: 13 residues. The CDR3 reads CSAGETGYTEAFF. The CDR3 DNA reads TGCAGTGCTGGAGAAACAGGGTACACTGAAGCTTTCTTT.

This clonotype was picked up many times. This chain connects TRBV2 to TRBJ2-3, with D uncertain. V was cut by 3 bases and J by 11 bases, with 9 bases left in between. There are 11 residues in the CDR3. Germline V gene lookup returns CDR1 SNHLY and CDR2 FYNNEI. CDR3 amino acids: CASSDIVGQYF. For the CDR3, the DNA is TGTGCCAGCAGTGATATTGTAGGGCAGTATTTT.

The table lists this clonotype with many counts. V usage is TRBV28 and J usage is TRBJ2-3, with TRBD2 matching 8 bases. V lost 7 bases to trimming and J lost 6 bases; unmatched junction nucleotides: 12. Germline-derived CDR1 and CDR2 are MDHEN and SYDVKM. CDR3 length: 15 amino acids. The CDR3: CASNAIGLAGDTQYF. Written as DNA, the CDR3 is TGTGCCAGCAACGCCATCGGACTAGCCGGCGATACGCAGTATTTT.

The CDR3 region is CASAPFEQSTDTQYF. The CDR3 bases are TGTGCCAGCGCCCCTTTCGAACAGAGCACAGATACGCAGTATTTT. The gene calls are TRBV12-3 or TRBV12-4 and TRBJ2-3; D gene unclear. The CDR3 is 15 residues long. Trimming left V 8 bases short and J 0 bases short, with 15 bases between.

This clonotype occurred once. V usage is TRBV28 and J usage is TRBJ1-5; 7 nucleotides align to TRBD1. Germline lookup yields CDR1 MDHEN and CDR2 SYDVKM. CDR3 length: 16 amino acids. V shed 6 bases, J shed 4 bases, and the junction held 12 bases outside the gene matches. The CDR3 nucleotides are TGTGCCAGCAGGCGCCTTCCTCAGGGGGTTAATCAGCCCCAGCATTTT. Protein: CASRRLPQGVNQPQHF.

As for this clonotype: A much larger clone is a single base away; this may be a read error. This chain links TRBV20-1 with TRBJ1-3; the match to TRBD1 covers 7 bases. Germline V gene data show CDR1 as DFQATT and CDR2 as SNEGSKA (reference sequence). CDR3 length: 12 residues. V lost 6 bases, J lost 6 bases, and 5 bases stayed unmatched. For the CDR3, the DNA is TGCAGTGCAAGGACAGGTCTAAACACCATATATTTT. Encoded protein: CSARTGLNTIYF.

There are many counts of this clonotype. This chain links TRBV24-1 with TRBJ2-1; a possible D gene is TRBD1 (6 bases). Germline CDR1 KGHDR, CDR2 SFDVKD. The ends were cut back, 2 bases at V and 4 bases at J, with 14 bases in the middle. CDR3 size: 16 residues. The CDR3: CATSDSGQSRYNEQFF. In DNA, the CDR3 is TGTGCCACCAGTGATTCAGGACAGTCCCGTTACAATGAGCAGTTCTTC.

This clonotype was counted between two and nine times. The genes are TRBV12-3 or TRBV12-4 and TRBJ1-4; 8 bases agree with TRBD1. This CDR3 is 14 amino acids long. V lost 6 bases to trimming and J lost 7 bases; unmatched junction nucleotides: 7. The CDR3 reads CASRRQGSSEKLFF. CDR3 coding DNA: TGTGCCAGCAGAAGACAGGGGTCCAGTGAAAAACTGTTTTTT.

The chain couples TRBV28 to TRBJ1-2, with D possibly TRBD1 on 6 matching bases. V lost 3 bases, J lost 7 bases, and 15 bases lay in between. Per the germline V gene, CDR1 is MDHEN and CDR2 is SYDVKM. There are 14 residues in the CDR3. CDR3 amino acids: CASSLGGAVLGYTF. The CDR3 nucleotides are TGTGCCAGCAGTTTGGGGGGCGCTGTACTTGGCTACACCTTC.

Turning to this clonotype: At one end, the junction sequence differs from germline, possibly due to a read error. The rearrangement joins TRBV24-1 to TRBJ2-3, with TRBD1 as a possible D gene (7 bases). The CDR3 has 18 amino acids. Germline-derived CDR1 and CDR2 are KGHDR and SFDVKD. The CDR3 loop is CATSDPGAGHYGTDTQDF. The CDR3 nucleotides are TGTGCCACCAGTGATCCTGGGGCGGGACACTACGGGACAGATACGCAGGATTTT.

In this sample, this clonotype turned up a few times. This sequence joins TRBV3-1 and TRBJ2-5, with TRBD2 matching 8 bases. Germline V gives CDR1 LGHDT, CDR2 YNNKEL (reference sequence). V dropped 3 bases and J dropped 5; count of bases not matched to a gene: 11. This CDR3 comprises 16 residues. CDR3 in DNA: TGTGCCAGCAGCCATCTTAGCGGGACGCCGGACGAGACCCAGTACTTC. Translating gives CASSHLSGTPDETQYF.

This clonotype was observed at least ten times. The chain uses TRBV28 and TRBJ1-5; TRBD1 matches 8 bases. The germline V gene encodes CDR1 MDHEN and CDR2 SYDVKM. There are 15 residues in the CDR3. Trimming removed 6 bases from V and 1 base from J; junction bases left unmatched: 5. The CDR3 DNA reads TGTGCCAGCAGCAAAGACAGGGGAAGCAATCAGCCCCAGCATTTT. The encoded protein is CASSKDRGSNQPQHF.

This clonotype appeared many times. This chain links TRBV12-3 or TRBV12-4 with TRBJ2-2; the D gene is possibly TRBD1 (6 bases). The CDR3 contains 12 residues. The V and J ends lost 6 bases and 11 bases respectively, with 13 bases between them. The CDR3 DNA reads as TGTGCCAGCAGACGGACAGTGAGAGAGCTGTTTTTT. Its translation is CASRRTVRELFF.

In its sample, this clonotype was seen many times. The V call is TRBV6-5, the J call TRBJ1-1, with D maybe TRBD1 (5 bases). The CDR3 runs to 12 residues. V shed 8 bases and J shed 8 bases, with 15 bases lying between them. Germline V lookup: CDR1 MNHEY, CDR2 SVGAGI. In nucleotides, the CDR3 is TGTGCCAGCGGCCCGGGACTTCTGGAAGCTTTCTTT. Encoded protein: CASGPGLLEAFF.

As for this clonotype: An end of the junction does not agree with germline; a read error may underlie this. The rearrangement joins TRBV7-7 to TRBJ2-3, with TRBD2 as a possible D gene (6 bases). This CDR3 spans 15 amino acids. Germline CDR1 and CDR2: SSHAT and FNYEAQ (reference sequence). The CDR3, as DNA: TGTGCTAGCAGCATCTCCATTAGCGGTACAGATACGCAGTATTTT. Protein sequence: CASSISISGTDTQYF.

As concerns this clonotype: No conserved phenylalanine or tryptophan is present at the end of the CDR3, so a read error is the likely explanation. The genes are TRBV5-1 and TRBJ2-7; tentative D call: TRBD2 (5 bases). V was cut by 1 base and J by 1 base, with 18 bases left in between. The CDR3 is 17 amino acids. Germline CDR1 SGHRS, CDR2 YFSETQ. CDR3 protein: CASSLTPRLSGSYEQYL. The DNA of the CDR3 is TGCGCCAGCAGCTTGACGCCTAGACTAAGTGGGTCCTACGAGCAGTACCTC.

For this clonotype: One end of the junction varies from germline; a read error may be responsible. The chain is built from TRBV28 and TRBJ2-1; 9 nucleotides match TRBD2. The CDR3 contains 16 residues. Germline lookup yields CDR1 MDHEN and CDR2 SYDVKM. The CDR3 sequence: CVSSPWRGGSYNEQFF. CDR3 sequence (DNA): TGTGTCAGCAGTCCTTGGCGGGGGGGCTCCTACAATGAGCAGTTCTTC.

This clonotype was seen more than once but under ten times. This chain uses TRBV4-1 with TRBJ2-7, with a tentative D call TRBD2 (5 bases). Trimming shortened V by 5 bases and J by 5 bases, and 13 bases separated the two germline ends. Germline V CDR1 and CDR2: MGHRA, YSYEKL. The CDR3 sequence is 13 residues long. CDR3 in DNA: TGCGCCAGCAGCTCAGTCGGACTCAACGAGCAGTACTTC. It codes for CASSSVGLNEQYF.

This clonotype was observed many times. The chain carries TRBV29-1 and TRBJ2-5; perhaps TRBD2 as D (6 bases). Trimming removed 5 bases from V and 4 bases from J, with 14 bases in between. The CDR3 is 13 residues long. CDR1 and CDR2 (germline): SQVTM, ANQGSEA. CDR3 DNA sequence: TGCAGCGTTAGGAGGGCTCTGAGAGAGACCCAGTACTTC. Protein: CSVRRALRETQYF.

This rearrangement joins TRBV5-1 to TRBJ2-3; 7 nucleotides agree with TRBD1. This CDR3 spans 15 amino acids. Germline CDR1 is SGHRS and CDR2 is YFSETQ. After removal of 2 bases from V and 5 bases from J, the junction contained 8 bases not matched to a gene. DNA for the CDR3: TGCGCCAGCAGCTTAGGGGACAGTGCTGTAGATACGCAGTATTTT. Translation: CASSLGDSAVDTQYF.

The rearrangement joins TRBV20-1 to TRBJ1-3; D not certain. Trimming cost V 5 bases and J 4 bases, with 9 bases left between them. The CDR3 sequence is 12 residues long. Germline V gene data show CDR1 as DFQATT and CDR2 as SNEGSKA (reference sequence). The CDR3 DNA sequence: TGCAGTGCTCTGTTGGACGGAAACACCATATATTTT. Its protein is CSALLDGNTIYF.

The table lists this clonotype with many counts. The chain recombines TRBV7-8 with TRBJ2-1; D uncertain. Trimming removed 3 bases from V and 15 bases from J, with 18 bases in between. From germline, CDR1 is SGHVS and CDR2 FQNEAQ. This CDR3 has 13 residues. The CDR3 protein is CASSFGPQIKWFF. CDR3 bases: TGTGCCAGCAGCTTCGGACCCCAAATCAAGTGGTTCTTC.